Below, 26 T cell receptor beta chains from the same sample are listed, as sequenced in a study of vaccination effects on CD4 cells after COVID-19. These TCRs' antigens remain unknown. The ViraFEST assay expanded antigen-specific CD4+ T cells with viral peptide pools before sequencing. After less than 11 days in culture, the CD4+ T cells were isolated. The study found no prior SARS-CoV-2 infection in the vaccine recipients, who tested negative for nucleocapsid antibodies. Sequenced by immunoSEQ multiplex PCR; TCRdb stores in-frame clones only, minus some. The profile shows about 73,000 clones, under 85% of them singletons. Sequencing used CD4+ T cells from PBMCs cultured with HCoV-NL63 spike peptides, obtained before COVID-19 vaccination. The receptors come from a human donor who received a COVID-19 vaccine.

CDR3: CATATGGLDIQYF. DNA for the CDR3: TGTGCCACCGCGACAGGGGGCTTAGACATTCAGTACTTC. The chain uses TRBV24-1 and TRBJ2-4, with 10 nucleotides matching TRBD1. Germline V gene lookup returns CDR1 KGHDR and CDR2 SFDVKD. The CDR3 consists of 13 residues. V shed 9 bases and J 8 bases; nucleotides not matched to a gene: 6.

The rearrangement links TRBV5-1 to TRBJ2-6; 9 positions match TRBD1. This CDR3 comprises 17 residues. V lost 4 bases, J lost 3 bases, and 8 bases stayed unmatched. Germline lookup yields CDR1 SGHRS and CDR2 YFSETQ. Written as DNA, the CDR3 is TGCGCCAGCAGCGAGCGGACAGGGGTAGGTGGGGCCAACGTCCTGACTTTC. Its translation is CASSERTGVGGANVLTF.

The chain employs TRBV2 and TRBJ2-2, with TRBD1 as a possible D gene (5 bases). CDR3 size: 14 residues. Germline V lookup: CDR1 SNHLY, CDR2 FYNNEI. The germline V and J ends were trimmed by 6 bases and 4 bases, with 12 bases remaining between them. The CDR3 DNA is TGTGCCAGCAGAGACAGATATCTCACCGGGGAGCTGTTTTTT. Translated: CASRDRYLTGELFF.

The chain couples TRBV7-2 to TRBJ2-5; D ambiguous. CDR1 is SGHTA, CDR2 FQGNSA, per germline. Trimming cost V 1 base and J 7 bases, with 7 bases left between them. The CDR3 length is 12 residues. The CDR3 region is CASSLDQATQYF. CDR3 in DNA: TGTGCCAGCAGCTTAGATCAGGCGACCCAGTACTTC.

This clone was observed a few times. The V and J genes are TRBV3-1 (or the pseudogene TRBV3-2) and TRBJ1-2, with D hard to call. Germline assignment: CDR1 LGHDT and CDR2 YNNKEL (reference sequence). Trimming removed 4 bases at V and 0 bases at J, with 9 bases between. CDR3 size: 14 residues. DNA for the CDR3: TGTGCCAGCAGCCCGGAGGGAGCTAACTATGGCTACACCTTC. Translating gives CASSPEGANYGYTF.

This clone was seen a handful of times. J is TRBJ1-5 and V is TRBV20-1, with D possibly TRBD1 on 5 matching bases. Germline CDR1 DFQATT, CDR2 SNEGSKA (reference sequence). The CDR3 has 11 amino acids. V was shortened by 1 base and J by 8 bases, with 6 bases between the two germline ends. In nucleotides, the CDR3 is TGCAGTGCTAGAGGAGGGGAGCCCCAGCATTTT. Protein product: CSARGGEPQHF.

This clone was counted a few times. The J gene is TRBJ1-2, the V gene TRBV7-9, with D possibly TRBD1 on 6 matching bases. V shed 5 bases and J shed 2 bases, with 18 bases lying between them. The CDR3 spans 16 residues. Germline CDR1 and CDR2: SEHNR and FQNEAQ (reference sequence). The CDR3 DNA reads as TGTGCCAGCAGCCGAACGGGCAGGGGCGTAAACTATGGCTACACCTTC. This translates into CASSRTGRGVNYGYTF. The whole variable domain, remainder taken from reference TRBV7-9 and TRBJ1-2, is DTGVSQNPRHKITKRGQNVTFRCDPISEHNRLYWYRQTLGQGPEFLTYFQNEAQLEKSRLLSDRFSAERPKGSFSTLEIQRTEQGDSAMYLCASSRTGRGVNYGYTFGSGTRLTVV.

CDR3: CASTKGGEGIDEQFF. Written as DNA, the CDR3 is TGTGCCAGCACCAAAGGAGGTGAAGGGATCGATGAGCAGTTCTTC. The chain uses TRBV2 and TRBJ2-1; TRBD2 is a possible D gene (5 bases). The CDR3 length is 15 residues. CDR1 and CDR2 (germline): SNHLY, FYNNEI. V dropped 7 bases and J dropped 8 bases, with 21 bases sitting between them. Full variable domain (remainder filled in from reference TRBV2 and TRBJ2-1): EPEVTQTPSHQVTQMGQEVILRCVPISNHLYFYWYRQILGQKVEFLVSFYNNEISEKSEIFDDQFSVERPDGSNFTLKIRSTKLEDSAMYFCASTKGGEGIDEQFFGPGTRLTVL.

The chain employs TRBV12-5 and TRBJ2-3; 7 bases are shared with TRBD1. The germline V gene encodes CDR1 LGHNT and CDR2 FRNRAP. V was pared by 4 bases and J by 4 bases, with 11 bases of the junction left unmatched. CDR3 length equals 16 residues. Here the CDR3 reads CASGSVIQGLPDTQYF. The CDR3, as DNA: TGTGCTAGTGGTTCCGTCATACAGGGGCTACCAGATACGCAGTATTTT.

The chain carries TRBV7-9 and TRBJ1-5; possibly TRBD1 for D (5 bases). The CDR3 loop spans 14 amino acids. V lost 3 bases to trimming and J lost 7 bases, with 13 bases between them. Germline V CDR1 and CDR2: SEHNR, FQNEAQ (reference sequence). The chain's CDR3 is CASSLGDFGQPQHF. The CDR3 bases are TGTGCCAGCAGCTTGGGGGATTTCGGGCAGCCCCAGCATTTT.

The chain has TRBV19 and TRBJ2-5; D uncertain. The CDR3 spans 14 residues. Trimming removed 3 bases from V and 5 bases from J, with 13 bases in between. Per the germline V gene, CDR1 is LNHDA and CDR2 is SQIVND (reference sequence). The CDR3: CASSIPRRRETQYF. Written as DNA, the CDR3 is TGTGCCAGTAGTATTCCCCGACGTAGGGAGACCCAGTACTTC.

This clone was picked up one time. The V gene is TRBV28, the J gene TRBJ2-1; D may be TRBD1 or TRBD2 (5 bases each). Looked up from germline, CDR1 is MDHEN and CDR2 is SYDVKM. The CDR3 consists of 15 residues. V lost 6 bases and J lost 0, with 12 bases in between. The CDR3 bases are TGTGCCAGCAGAAGCCCAGGGAGCTCCTACAATGAGCAGTTCTTC. This gives the protein CASRSPGSSYNEQFF.

V and J are TRBV9 and TRBJ1-2; D is uncertain. The CDR3 totals 15 residues. Trimming took off 0 bases at V and 2 bases at J, with 11 bases between the two ends. Germline CDR1 and CDR2: SGDLS and YYNGEE. The CDR3 sequence: CASSVDSAANYGYTF. In nucleotides, the CDR3 is TGTGCCAGCAGCGTAGATTCAGCCGCGAACTATGGCTACACCTTC. Looking up the rest from reference TRBV9 and TRBJ1-2 gives the full variable domain: DSGVTQTPKHLITATGQRVTLRCSPRSGDLSVYWYQQSLDQGLQFLIQYYNGEERAKGNILERFSAQQFPDLHSELNLSSLELGDSALYFCASSVDSAANYGYTFGSGTRLTVV.

This chain connects TRBV30 to TRBJ1-2, with 8 bases aligning to TRBD1. V gave up 3 bases and J gave up 6 bases; unmatched junction bases: 9. The CDR3 has 14 residues. Germline V CDR1 and CDR2: GTSNPN, SVGIG (reference sequence). The chain's CDR3 is CAWRLQGVVDGYTF. Here the CDR3 DNA reads TGTGCCTGGAGGTTACAGGGGGTGGTGGATGGCTACACCTTC.

As DNA, the CDR3 is TGCGCCAGCAGCCAAGACGGGACCTTTCACGAGACCCAGTACTTC. Protein product: CASSQDGTFHETQYF. The genes are TRBV4-3 and TRBJ2-5; D might be TRBD1 or TRBD2, each matching 5 bases. CDR1 LGHNA and CDR2 YSLEER come from the germline V gene. With 0 bases removed from V and 5 bases from J, the gap between germline ends came to 13 bases. This CDR3 region has 15 residues.

J is TRBJ1-5 and V is TRBV7-2; unclear D gene. CDR1 and CDR2 from the germline V gene are SGHTA and FQGNSA. The V and J ends lost 0 bases and 1 base respectively, with 10 bases between them. The CDR3 contains 16 residues. The CDR3 DNA reads TGTGCCAGCAGCTTAGCATGGCAGCGGAGCAATCAGCCCCAGCATTTT. Amino acids: CASSLAWQRSNQPQHF. The full variable domain, in which reference TRBV7-2 and TRBJ1-5 provide the parts outside the CDR3, is GAGVSQSPSNKVTEKGKDVELRCDPISGHTALYWYRQSLGQGLEFLIYFQGNSAPDKSGLPSDRFSAERTGGSVSTLTIQRTQQEDSAVYLCASSLAWQRSNQPQHFGDGTRLSIL.

The gene calls are TRBV2 and TRBJ1-5; D uncertain. The CDR3 spans 13 residues. V gave up 2 bases and J gave up 4 bases, with 6 bases separating them. Germline CDR1 reads SNHLY; CDR2 reads FYNNEI. This chain's CDR3 is CASSELGNQPQHF. The DNA for the CDR3 is TGTGCCAGCAGTGAATTGGGGAATCAGCCCCAGCATTTT.

This clone occurred a few times. This rearrangement joins TRBV4-1 to TRBJ2-5; 12 bases map to TRBD1. Germline CDR1 is MGHRA and CDR2 is YSYEKL. With V trimmed by 3 bases and J by 5 bases, 7 bases remained unmatched. The CDR3 has 16 residues. CDR3 in DNA: TGCGCCAGCAGCCACCCCGGGACAGGGGGCTTGGAGACCCAGTACTTC. This codes for CASSHPGTGGLETQYF.

The V call is TRBV7-2, the J call TRBJ2-3; 7 bases agree with TRBD2. With 2 bases clipped from V and 3 bases from J, the junction kept 2 bases outside the gene matches. The germline CDR1 and CDR2 sequences are SGHTA and FQGNSA. The CDR3 totals 14 residues. CDR3 amino acids: CASSLSGGTDTQYF. The CDR3 DNA is TGTGCCAGCAGCTTATCGGGAGGAACAGATACGCAGTATTTT.

The chain recombines TRBV15 with TRBJ2-5; D ambiguous. Germline V CDR1 and CDR2: LNHNV, YYDKDF (reference sequence). The CDR3 is 12 residues long. Between the trimmed V and J ends, which lost 1 base and 5 bases, there was a span of 5 bases. CDR3 residues: CATSRARETQYF. Written as DNA, the CDR3 is TGTGCCACCAGCAGAGCGCGGGAGACCCAGTACTTC.

The chain joins TRBV4-2 to TRBJ1-4; D unresolved. The V end was cut by 0 bases, the J end by 5 bases, with 25 bases between. The germline CDR1 and CDR2 sequences are LGHNA and YNFKEQ. This CDR3 spans 20 amino acids. The CDR3 here is CASSQEAGLGKARANEKLFF. CDR3 sequence (DNA): TGTGCCAGCAGCCAAGAGGCGGGTCTGGGTAAAGCGAGAGCAAATGAAAAACTGTTTTTT.

In this sample, this clone turned up a few times. This rearrangement joins TRBV6-1 to TRBJ2-7, with a possible D match to TRBD2 (7 bases). V was trimmed by 2 bases and J by 0 bases, leaving 11 bases between them. The germline gives CDR1 MNHNS, CDR2 SASEGT. The CDR3 is 15 residues long. CDR3 nucleotide sequence: TGTGCCAGCAGTGAAAGGGGGGGCAGCTCCTACGAGCAGTACGTC. Amino acids: CASSERGGSSYEQYV.

The rearrangement uses TRBV9 and TRBJ1-1; no reliable D call. The germline V and J ends were trimmed by 0 bases and 3 bases, with 6 bases remaining between them. The CDR3 contains 13 residues. Germline lookup yields CDR1 SGDLS and CDR2 YYNGEE. The CDR3 DNA sequence: TGTGCCAGCAGCGTAGGCCTGGACACTGAAGCTTTCTTT. As protein: CASSVGLDTEAFF.

The rearrangement uses TRBV6-2 or TRBV6-3 and TRBJ2-2, with 8 nucleotides matching TRBD2. CDR3 length equals 17 residues. V lost 5 bases and J lost 6; bases outside the gene matches: 14. Germline CDR1 and CDR2: MNHEY and SVGEGT. This CDR3 is CASSARRVSGESGELFF. CDR3 sequence (DNA): TGTGCCAGCAGTGCCCGGAGGGTTAGCGGGGAGTCCGGGGAGCTGTTTTTT.

The chain is built from TRBV6-5 and TRBJ1-4, with 7 nucleotides matching TRBD1. Germline trimming cut 7 bases from V and 8 bases from J; bases unmatched to any gene: 7. CDR3 length: 13 amino acids. Germline CDR1 and CDR2: MNHEY and SVGAGI. This CDR3 is CASTRGQNEKLFF. For the CDR3, the DNA is TGTGCCAGCACGAGGGGGCAAAACGAAAAACTGTTTTTT.

V and J are TRBV18 and TRBJ2-1; D gene ambiguous. Looked up from germline, CDR1 is KGHSH and CDR2 is LQKENI. The germline V and J ends were trimmed by 0 bases and 8 bases, with 8 bases remaining between them. The CDR3 loop spans 13 amino acids. CDR3 DNA: TGTGCCAGCTCACCACCAGGTGGGCATGAGCAGTTCTTC. Translation: CASSPPGGHEQFF.